This TCR beta chain was sequenced in a study of blood T cell repertoires in COVID-19. Study summary: COVID-19 samples collected from the United States, Italy and Spain covered acute and convalescent phases. The cDNA or gDNA used as material had been derived from T cells, B-cell-depleted T cells, or PBMCs.

CDR1 is LNHDA, CDR2 SQIVND, per germline (reference sequence). The CDR3 runs 16 residues. V was clipped by 6 bases and J by 7 bases; unmatched bases: 13. This clone was seen a handful of times. In the study's own analysis: Cell counts per sample came from amplifying reference gene primers. This table comes from immunoSEQ multiplex PCR, and its TCRdb copy is limited to in-frame clones, with some not included. The V and J calls and clone size are taken from that table; D and trimming were inferred from the DNA. Here the sample spans fewer than 100,000 clones, 70% to 90% being singletons. Sequenced sample: peripheral blood. The TCR was taken from a man older than 75 in a cohort sampled during active COVID-19. The chain couples TRBV19 to TRBJ2-1, with 9 bases fitting TRBD1. DNA for the CDR3: TGTGCCAGTAGCCGGCGTACAGGGGGCGGTCTAAATGAGCAGTTCTTC. It is translated as CASSRRTGGGLNEQFF.